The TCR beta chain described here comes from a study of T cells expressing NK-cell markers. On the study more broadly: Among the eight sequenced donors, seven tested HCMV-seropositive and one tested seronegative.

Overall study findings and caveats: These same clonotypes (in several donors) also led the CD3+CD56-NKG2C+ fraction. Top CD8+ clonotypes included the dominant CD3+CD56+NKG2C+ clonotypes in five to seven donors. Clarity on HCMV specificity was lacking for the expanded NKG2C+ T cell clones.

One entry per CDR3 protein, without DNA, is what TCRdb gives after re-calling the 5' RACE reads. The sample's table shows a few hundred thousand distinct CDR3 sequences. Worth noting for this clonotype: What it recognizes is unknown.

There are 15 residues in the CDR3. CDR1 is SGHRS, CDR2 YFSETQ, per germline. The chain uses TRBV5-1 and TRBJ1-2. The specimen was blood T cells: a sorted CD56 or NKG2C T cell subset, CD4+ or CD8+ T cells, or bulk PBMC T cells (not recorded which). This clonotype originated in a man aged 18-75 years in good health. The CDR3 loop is CASSLRGPDSKGYTF.